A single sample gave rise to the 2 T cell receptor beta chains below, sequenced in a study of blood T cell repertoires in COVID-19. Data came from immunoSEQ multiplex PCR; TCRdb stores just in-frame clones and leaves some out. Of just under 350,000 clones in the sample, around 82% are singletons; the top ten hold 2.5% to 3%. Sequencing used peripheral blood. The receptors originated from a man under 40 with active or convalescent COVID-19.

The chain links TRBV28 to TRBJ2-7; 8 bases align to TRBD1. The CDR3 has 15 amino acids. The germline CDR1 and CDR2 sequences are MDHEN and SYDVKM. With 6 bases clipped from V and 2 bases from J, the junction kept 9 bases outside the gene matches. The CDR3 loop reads CASRNRDRFTYEQYF. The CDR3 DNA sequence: TGTGCCAGCAGAAACCGGGACAGGTTTACCTACGAGCAGTACTTC.

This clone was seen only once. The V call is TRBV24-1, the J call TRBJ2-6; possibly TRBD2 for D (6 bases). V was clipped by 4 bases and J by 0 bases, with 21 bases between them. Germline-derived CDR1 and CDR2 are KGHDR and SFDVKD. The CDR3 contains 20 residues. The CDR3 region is CATSDPTRTGLTSGANVLTF. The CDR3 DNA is TGTGCCACCAGTGACCCTACTAGGACGGGACTCACCTCTGGGGCCAACGTCCTGACTTTC.